This TCR beta chain is from a study of shared clonotypes between healthy human individuals (dated by TCRdb to about 2020). Concerning the study at large: Two women and a few men aged 18 to 49 years were included in the cohort. For each donor, three plates each were used for CD4 naive and CD4 memory, two plates were used for CD8 naive, and one plate was used for CD8 memory. The study deeply sequenced blood TCR repertoires of five healthy adults to estimate repertoire size and the extent of clonotype sharing between individuals. Libraries were prepared and TCR repertoires were sequenced by different laboratories using diverse techniques, in order to increase sequencing depth and limit assay-specific biases. Per donor, leukapheresis produced somewhere between about 0.8 and 9 billion PBMCs.

The sample holds a few counts of this clone. Its antigen specificity is not known. No clone much larger than this one lies a single base away; base qualities are absent. Overall results and qualifications from the work: Even with the large sequencing depth, rarefaction of the sorted-subset datasets indicated that sequencing was incomplete. The genetic and exposure-history diversity represented was limited by the small number of donors. Sharing across a handful of donors was observed for 5% to 6.5% of naive CD4, around 3.5% of naive CD8, 2% to 2.5% of memory CD4, and less than 0.45% of memory CD8 clonotypes. Naive subsets generally had larger estimated clonotype richness than memory subsets. Compared with non-shared clonotypes, the clonotypes found in all four sorted-subset donors had higher generation probabilities. Pairwise subsampling led to the expectation that sequencing depth would affect the degree of clonotype sharing among donors. Sampling was restricted to blood, and TCR repertoires in tissues likely differ from the TCR repertoires found in blood.

The donors were healthy, HIV-negative adults with no recently reported acute infections or vaccinations. All donors were Caucasian adults living in Nashville, Tennessee, USA. CD4+ T cells were enriched by magnetic negative selection; naive cells were then positively selected on CD45RA, and the negative fraction formed the memory subset. After blood collection by leukapheresis, PBMCs were isolated using Ficoll-Histopaque density gradient centrifugation and then cryopreserved in the vapor phase of liquid nitrogen. Purity and quantity of every magnetically sorted T cell population were checked by analytical flow cytometry. From each sorted fraction, genomic DNA was isolated and quantified by UV absorbance on a Nanodrop 2000c. Using the deep immunoSEQ assay, multiplex PCR amplified TCR CDR3 regions from genomic DNA. Extracted genomic DNA from each cell subset was spread evenly across all wells of several immunoSEQ 96-well plates, with each plate serving as a replicate. Each replicate PCR for sorted subsets received approximately 200 ng genomic DNA, equal to 30,000 or so T cell genomes. Purified libraries were measured with a Qubit 3.0 fluorometer, size-checked on a Bioanalyzer 2100, and measured again with the KAPA Library Quantification kit. Every immunoSEQ 96-well plate was sequenced on a separate single-read 150-cycle Illumina NextSeq 550 flow cell. The original pipeline was this. Because the immunoSEQ output included only junctional sequences and no quality scores, the filtering could not be the same as the filtering used for full-length reads. Sequences were annotated with PyIR, a Python wrapper for IgBLAST v1.9, using IMGT germline references to assign V/J genes and CDR3. Reads with weak V/J assignments (E-value above 1e-6), missing CDR3, stop codons, out-of-frame junctions, or ambiguous translated residues were removed. A V3J clonotype was defined by an identical inferred V gene, J gene, and CDR3 amino acid sequence. Percentage overlap between repertoires was computed as shared unique clonotypes divided by the size of the smaller repertoire. Repertoire richness was assessed with RTK rarefaction, the Chao1 estimator, and Recon v2.1 estimates of unobserved clonotypes. Generation probabilities for all TCRbeta clonotypes obtained by the gDNA method from four donors were computed using OLGA. The clones in this table, taken by TCRdb from immuneACCESS, are in-frame only. Not every clone is retained; where verified, under half of the shortfall comes from an unresolved V gene, and the cause of the rest is unknown. V and J calls and clone size are given by that table; D and trimming were obtained from the DNA. The sample records fewer than 2.5 million clones, 80% to 95% of which are singletons. Around 0.4% of the sample is taken by the ten largest.

The CDR3 holds 14 amino acids from the cysteine to the phenylalanine. The retained sequence is limited to the CDR3, 42 bases, with the frame set at the first base. Deletion took 0 bases off V and 0 bases off J, with a span of 6 bases between the germline ends. For CDR1 and CDR2, the germline V gene (reference sequence) lists LNHNV and YYDKDF. Here the chain combines TRBV15 and TRBJ2-7; no D gene is confidently identified. The sample comprised naive CD4+ T cells from PBMCs. The intended sense of this specimen's cell subset or site label: CD45RA+ positively selected. This clonotype originated in a man aged 18 to 30 in good health. Some clones in this sample may be carry-over from other donors' samples. CDR3 protein: CATSREGNSYEQYF. The bases are TGTGCCACCAGCAGAGAGGGCAACTCCTACGAGCAGTACTTC.